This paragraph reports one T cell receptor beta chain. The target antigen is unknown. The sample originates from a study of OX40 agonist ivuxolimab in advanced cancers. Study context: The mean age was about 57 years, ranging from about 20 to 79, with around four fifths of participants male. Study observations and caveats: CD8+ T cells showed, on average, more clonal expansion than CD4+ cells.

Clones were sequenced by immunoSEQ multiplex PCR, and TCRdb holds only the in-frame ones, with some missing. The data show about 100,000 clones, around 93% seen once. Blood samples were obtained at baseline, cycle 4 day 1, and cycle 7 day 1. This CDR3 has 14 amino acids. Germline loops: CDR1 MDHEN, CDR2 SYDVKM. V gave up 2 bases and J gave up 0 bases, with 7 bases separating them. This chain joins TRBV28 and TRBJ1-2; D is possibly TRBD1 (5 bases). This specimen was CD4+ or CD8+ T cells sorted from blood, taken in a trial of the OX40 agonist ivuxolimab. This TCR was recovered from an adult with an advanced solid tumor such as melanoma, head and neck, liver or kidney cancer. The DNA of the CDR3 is TGTGCCAGCAGTTTAGGGGCTACTAACTATGGCTACACCTTC. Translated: CASSLGATNYGYTF.